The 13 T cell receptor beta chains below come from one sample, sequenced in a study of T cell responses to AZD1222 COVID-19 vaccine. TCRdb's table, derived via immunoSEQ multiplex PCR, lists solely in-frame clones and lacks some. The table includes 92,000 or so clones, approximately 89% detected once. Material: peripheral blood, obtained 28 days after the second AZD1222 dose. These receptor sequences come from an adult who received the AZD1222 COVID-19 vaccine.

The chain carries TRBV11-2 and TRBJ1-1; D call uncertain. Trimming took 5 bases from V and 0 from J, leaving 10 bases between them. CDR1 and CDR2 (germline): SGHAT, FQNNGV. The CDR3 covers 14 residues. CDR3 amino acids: CASSAASMNTEAFF. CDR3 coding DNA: TGTGCCAGCAGCGCCGCAAGCATGAACACTGAAGCTTTCTTT. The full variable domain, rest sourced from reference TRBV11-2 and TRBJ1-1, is EAGVAQSPRYKIIEKRQSVAFWCNPISGHATLYWYQQILGQGPKLLIQFQNNGVVDDSQLPKDRFSAERLKGVDSTLKIQPAKLEDSAVYLCASSAASMNTEAFFGQGTRLTVV.

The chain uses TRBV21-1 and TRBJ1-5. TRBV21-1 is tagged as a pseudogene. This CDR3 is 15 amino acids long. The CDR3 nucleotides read TGTGCCAGCAGCAAAGAATCGGGAAGCAATCAGCCCCAGCATTTT. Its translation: CASSKESGSNQPQHF.

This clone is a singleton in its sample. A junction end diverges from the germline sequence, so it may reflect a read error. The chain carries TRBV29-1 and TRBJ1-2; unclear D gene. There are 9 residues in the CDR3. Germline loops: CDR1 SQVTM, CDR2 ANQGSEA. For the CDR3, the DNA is TGCAGCGGCTCCGAGGGTGCCGACTTC. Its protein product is CSGSEGADF.

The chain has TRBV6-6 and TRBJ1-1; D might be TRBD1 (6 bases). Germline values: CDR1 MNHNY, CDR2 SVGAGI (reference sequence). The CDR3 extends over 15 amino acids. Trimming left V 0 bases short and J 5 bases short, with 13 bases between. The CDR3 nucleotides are TGTGCCAGCAGTTACTCGAGAGGGGGAGGGACTGAAGCTTTCTTT. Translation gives CASSYSRGGGTEAFF.

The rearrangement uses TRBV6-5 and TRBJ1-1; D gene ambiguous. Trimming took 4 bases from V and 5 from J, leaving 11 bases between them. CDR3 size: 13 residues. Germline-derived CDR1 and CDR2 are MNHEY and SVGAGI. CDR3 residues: CASSFTEDTEAFF. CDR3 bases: TGTGCCAGCAGTTTTACAGAGGATACTGAAGCTTTCTTT.

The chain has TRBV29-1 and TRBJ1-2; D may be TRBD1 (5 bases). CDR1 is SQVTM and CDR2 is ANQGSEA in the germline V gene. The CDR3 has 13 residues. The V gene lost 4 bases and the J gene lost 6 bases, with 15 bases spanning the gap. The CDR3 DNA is TGCAGCGTTGTCCACGTCCAGGGCAATGGCTACACCTTC. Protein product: CSVVHVQGNGYTF.

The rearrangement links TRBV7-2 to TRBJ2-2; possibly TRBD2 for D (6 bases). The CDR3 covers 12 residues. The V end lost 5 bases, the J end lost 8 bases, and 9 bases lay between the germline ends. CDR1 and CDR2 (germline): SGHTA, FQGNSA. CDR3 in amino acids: CASSPGRGELFF. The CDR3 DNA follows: TGTGCCAGCAGCCCGGGGAGGGGGGAGCTGTTTTTT.

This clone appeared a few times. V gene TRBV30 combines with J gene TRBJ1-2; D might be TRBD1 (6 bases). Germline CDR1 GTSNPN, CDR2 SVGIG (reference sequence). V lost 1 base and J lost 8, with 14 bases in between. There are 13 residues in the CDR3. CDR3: CAWSATGMGGYTF. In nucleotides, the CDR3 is TGTGCCTGGAGTGCCACAGGGATGGGAGGCTACACCTTC.

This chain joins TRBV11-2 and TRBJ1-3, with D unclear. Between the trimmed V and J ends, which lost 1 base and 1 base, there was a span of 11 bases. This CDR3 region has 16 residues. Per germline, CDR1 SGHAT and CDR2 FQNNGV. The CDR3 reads CASSLGGERSGNTIYF. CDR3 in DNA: TGTGCCAGCAGCTTAGGGGGTGAACGGTCTGGAAACACCATATATTTT.

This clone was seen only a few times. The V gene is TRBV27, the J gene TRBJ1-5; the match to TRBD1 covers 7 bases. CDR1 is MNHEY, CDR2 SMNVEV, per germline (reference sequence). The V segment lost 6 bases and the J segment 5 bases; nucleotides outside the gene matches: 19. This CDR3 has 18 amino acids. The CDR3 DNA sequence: TGTGCCAGCAGCCCCAGTCGGACGGGCCAGGGGGGAGATCAGCCCCAGCATTTT. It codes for CASSPSRTGQGGDQPQHF.

The DNA for the CDR3 is TGTGCCAGCAGTTCTAACGGGTACACTGAAGCTTTCTTT. Residues: CASSSNGYTEAFF. The chain links TRBV12-3 or TRBV12-4 to TRBJ1-1; no firm D call. The CDR3 is made up of 13 amino acids. V was shortened by 4 bases and J by 3 bases, with 9 bases between the two germline ends.

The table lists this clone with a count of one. CDR3 region: CASSPVGGGTGELFF. In DNA form, the CDR3 reads TGTGCCAGCAGCCCAGTGGGGGGCGGCACCGGGGAGCTGTTTTTT. This rearrangement joins TRBV4-2 to TRBJ2-2; D may be TRBD1 or TRBD2 (6 bases each). The CDR3 consists of 15 residues. CDR1 and CDR2 from the germline V gene are LGHNA and YNFKEQ. Trimming cost V 4 bases and J 4 bases, with 13 bases left between them.

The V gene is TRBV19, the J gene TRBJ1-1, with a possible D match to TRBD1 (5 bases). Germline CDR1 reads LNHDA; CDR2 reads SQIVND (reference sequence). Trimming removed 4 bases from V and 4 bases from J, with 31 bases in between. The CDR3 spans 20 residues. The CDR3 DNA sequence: TGTGCCAGTAGTAAAAAGGGAATCGGGGGTTGGGGCATGTATCCCACTGAAGCTTTCTTT. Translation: CASSKKGIGGWGMYPTEAFF.